These 19 T cell receptor beta chains were all obtained from the same sample, sequenced in a study of cytomegalovirus exposure and HLA in healthy donors. Both 60 Vbeta primers and 13 Jbeta primers went into the PCR. Method: immunoSEQ multiplex PCR; TCRdb's copy keeps in-frame clones and lacks some. The repertoire holds about 57,000 clones, with around 83% as singletons. The sequenced material came from PBMCs. These receptors were collected from a man aged 25 to 40 in good health and CMV-seronegative.

The CDR3 coding sequence is TGTGCCAGCTGGGACAGGGGGCGATCCTACGAGCAGTACTTC. Translating gives CASWDRGRSYEQYF. V and J are TRBV6-6 and TRBJ2-7; 12 positions agree with TRBD1. The length of the CDR3 is 14 residues. Germline-derived CDR1 and CDR2 are MNHNY and SVGAGI (reference sequence). V was pared by 8 bases and J by 1 base, with 3 bases of the junction left unmatched.

The V call is TRBV9, the J call TRBJ1-1; D gene unclear. The CDR3 has 14 residues. V lost 0 bases, J lost 3 bases, and 9 bases lay in between. The germline CDR1 and CDR2 sequences are SGDLS and YYNGEE. The CDR3 nucleotides are TGTGCCAGCAGCGTAGGAGGAATGGACACTGAAGCTTTCTTT. This codes for CASSVGGMDTEAFF. Based on the CDR3 plus reference TRBV9 and TRBJ1-1, the full variable domain is DSGVTQTPKHLITATGQRVTLRCSPRSGDLSVYWYQQSLDQGLQFLIQYYNGEERAKGNILERFSAQQFPDLHSELNLSSLELGDSALYFCASSVGGMDTEAFFGQGTRLTVV.

This clone was observed a single time. J is TRBJ2-3 and V is TRBV15, with 8 bases matching TRBD2. V lost 1 base and J lost 5; bases outside the gene matches: 2. The CDR3 sequence is 14 residues long. CDR1 is LNHNV, CDR2 YYDKDF, per germline (reference sequence). This CDR3 reads CATSRVSGIDTQYF. CDR3 nucleotide sequence: TGTGCCACCAGCAGAGTTAGCGGGATAGATACGCAGTATTTT.

This chain uses TRBV6-1 with TRBJ2-5; D call uncertain. The CDR3 contains 13 residues. Trimming removed 3 bases at V and 3 bases at J, with 8 bases between. Germline assignment: CDR1 MNHNS and CDR2 SASEGT. The CDR3 bases are TGTGCCAGCAGTGATTTTATAGAAGAGACCCAGTACTTC. It is translated as CASSDFIEETQYF.

The chain uses TRBV4-3 and TRBJ1-2; perhaps TRBD1 as D (5 bases). With 0 bases removed from V and 3 bases from J, the gap between germline ends came to 23 bases. Germline V gene sequence: CDR1 LGHNA, CDR2 YSLEER. The CDR3 has 19 amino acids. The CDR3 DNA follows: TGCGCCAGCAGCCAAGATCCGGGAGGGGCTGGGCGCGGCGACTATGGCTACACCTTC. It specifies CASSQDPGGAGRGDYGYTF.

The chain carries TRBV4-3 and TRBJ2-3, with 12 bases that match TRBD2. CDR3 length: 16 amino acids. The germline V gene encodes CDR1 LGHNA and CDR2 YSLEER. Unmatched junction bases numbered 4, after V lost 2 bases and J lost 4 bases. CDR3 coding DNA: TGCGCCAGCAGCCAATCACTAGCGGGAGGCTCAGATACGCAGTATTTT. Translated: CASSQSLAGGSDTQYF.

V gene TRBV7-9 combines with J gene TRBJ2-7; TRBD2 might be the D (6 bases). The CDR3 extends over 15 amino acids. Germline V gene data show CDR1 as SEHNR and CDR2 as FQNEAQ (reference sequence). The V gene lost 1 base and the J gene lost 2 bases, with 12 bases spanning the gap. The CDR3 reads CASSLGRVSTYEQYF. Written as DNA, the CDR3 is TGTGCCAGCAGCTTAGGGAGGGTCTCCACCTACGAGCAGTACTTC.

The V and J genes are TRBV9 and TRBJ2-7; D is undetermined. Deletions cut 4 bases from V and 1 base from J, with 15 bases between. The CDR3 length is 15 residues. Germline V gene sequence: CDR1 SGDLS, CDR2 YYNGEE. The CDR3 sequence: CASSRGVVESYEQYF. In DNA form, the CDR3 reads TGTGCCAGCAGCCGTGGAGTCGTTGAATCCTACGAGCAGTACTTC.

The rearrangement links TRBV6-5 to TRBJ2-1, with 11 bases matching TRBD2. Germline lookup yields CDR1 MNHEY and CDR2 SVGAGI. This CDR3 spans 15 amino acids. J lost 6 bases, V lost 0 bases, and 1 base had no gene match. CDR3 DNA: TGTGCCAGCAGTTACTCTAGCGGGAGGGCCAATGAGCAGTTCTTC. Residues: CASSYSSGRANEQFF.

The CDR3 here is CASGSRWSTAGANVLTF. The CDR3 bases are TGTGCTAGTGGTTCACGGTGGTCCACAGCTGGGGCCAACGTCCTGACTTTC. The rearrangement joins TRBV12-5 to TRBJ2-6; D is undetermined. The CDR3 has 17 residues. CDR1 and CDR2 from the germline V gene are LGHNT and FRNRAP. Between the trimmed V and J ends, which lost 4 bases and 2 bases, there was a span of 15 bases.

This chain joins TRBV5-1 and TRBJ2-3; 8 nucleotides line up with TRBD2. Germline CDR1 reads SGHRS; CDR2 reads YFSETQ. The CDR3 loop spans 15 amino acids. Trimming took 4 bases from V and 0 from J; bases not matched to a gene: 4. The CDR3 nucleotides read TGCGCCAGCAGCGGCCAGCGGGGGAGCACAGATACGCAGTATTTT. This encodes CASSGQRGSTDTQYF.

The V gene is TRBV2, the J gene TRBJ1-2; 7 bases match TRBD1. The germline CDR1 and CDR2 sequences are SNHLY and FYNNEI. V shed 9 bases and J 6 bases; nucleotides not matched to a gene: 10. This CDR3 is 13 amino acids long. The CDR3 bases are TGTGCCAGACTAAGACAGGGATCCAATGGCTACACCTTC. Translating gives CARLRQGSNGYTF. The full variable domain, its missing parts supplied by reference TRBV2 and TRBJ1-2, is EPEVTQTPSHQVTQMGQEVILRCVPISNHLYFYWYRQILGQKVEFLVSFYNNEISEKSEIFDDQFSVERPDGSNFTLKIRSTKLEDSAMYFCARLRQGSNGYTFGSGTRLTVV.

This clone is deemed medium-sized (0.01 to 0.1%). The rearrangement joins TRBV19 to TRBJ1-2; no reliable D call. This CDR3 region has 14 residues. The germline V gene encodes CDR1 LNHDA and CDR2 SQIVND (reference sequence). V lost 4 bases and J 2 bases, leaving 11 bases between the germline ends. The CDR3 loop reads CASSNKWANYGYTF. For the CDR3, the DNA is TGTGCCAGTAGTAATAAGTGGGCGAACTATGGCTACACCTTC.

The rearrangement links TRBV7-2 to TRBJ1-2, with D possibly matching TRBD1 (6 bases). Germline V gene sequence: CDR1 SGHTA, CDR2 FQGNSA. V lost 1 base to trimming and J lost 5 bases, with 11 bases between them. The CDR3 is made up of 14 amino acids. CDR3 loop: CASSLERGPYGYTF. Here the CDR3 DNA reads TGTGCCAGCAGCTTAGAGCGGGGGCCATATGGCTACACCTTC.

This chain joins TRBV9 and TRBJ2-2; D unresolved. Germline V lookup: CDR1 SGDLS, CDR2 YYNGEE. V was shortened by 2 bases and J by 1 base, with 6 bases between the two germline ends. The CDR3 has 14 amino acids. The CDR3 loop reads CASSVPGNTGELFF. DNA for the CDR3: TGTGCCAGCAGCGTTCCAGGGAACACCGGGGAGCTGTTTTTT.

This clone has a single count. Here the CDR3 reads CASRTGGETQYF. As DNA, the CDR3 is TGTGCCAGCAGAACAGGGGGAGAGACCCAGTACTTC. This chain connects TRBV6-6 to TRBJ2-5; the match to TRBD1 covers 8 bases. Germline lookup yields CDR1 MNHNY and CDR2 SVGAGI (reference sequence). The V gene end was trimmed by 6 bases and the J gene end by 4 bases; junction bases not matched to a gene: 1. This CDR3 region has 12 residues.

This chain joins TRBV11-2 and TRBJ2-7, with D possibly TRBD1 on 6 matching bases. The CDR3 loop spans 14 amino acids. Germline CDR1 and CDR2: SGHAT and FQNNGV. Deletions cut 4 bases from V and 2 bases from J, with 12 bases between. The CDR3 coding sequence is TGTGCCAGCAGCTCCGGGACAATTCCCTACGAGCAGTACTTC. It specifies CASSSGTIPYEQYF.

This clone is medium-sized (0.01 to 0.1%). This chain links TRBV4-3 with TRBJ2-2; D gene unclear. The CDR3 is made up of 14 amino acids. V was cut by 3 bases and J by 6 bases, with 11 bases left in between. From germline, CDR1 is LGHNA and CDR2 YSLEER. CDR3 sequence: CASSQAVVSGELFF. The CDR3 bases are TGCGCCAGCAGCCAGGCCGTGGTGTCCGGGGAGCTGTTTTTT.

This sequence joins TRBV27 and TRBJ1-2; 10 bases line up with TRBD1. Germline V CDR1 and CDR2: MNHEY, SMNVEV (reference sequence). V was pared by 4 bases and J by 3 bases, with 5 bases of the junction left unmatched. This CDR3 contains 15 residues. The CDR3 loop reads CASSWSGTGDYGYTF. CDR3 DNA sequence: TGTGCCAGCAGTTGGTCCGGGACAGGGGACTATGGCTACACCTTC.